These 19 T cell receptor beta chains share one sample of origin, sequenced in a study of T cells in Graves' hyperthyroidism and ophthalmopathy. The source material, RNA transcripts, was used to amplify TCR beta CDR3 regions. The primer set for the first-round RT-PCR of the TCR CDR3 was HTBI. TCRdb used MiXCR to reprocess the multiplex PCR reads, holding one entry per CDR3 protein. The data show roughly 630,000 distinct CDR3 sequences, about a sixth seen once. The sample was blood. The source is a woman aged 30 to 39 with Graves' hyperthyroidism.

The table lists this clonotype with many counts. J is TRBJ2-7 and V is TRBV6-1; a weak D match, TRBD2 (5 bases). This CDR3 is 13 amino acids long. Between the trimmed V and J ends, which lost 5 bases and 4 bases, there was a span of 12 bases. CDR1 is MNHNS and CDR2 is SASEGT in the germline V gene. The CDR3 DNA sequence: TGTGCCAGCAGTCCGAGGGTCTTGTACGAGCAGTACTTC. Translated: CASSPRVLYEQYF.

This clonotype has at least ten counts. The rearrangement links TRBV20-1 to TRBJ2-7, with 9 bases identical to TRBD2. CDR1 is DFQATT, CDR2 SNEGSKA, per germline (reference sequence). V shed 6 bases and J 4 bases; nucleotides not matched to a gene: 10. This CDR3 is built from 14 residues. CDR3 amino acids: CSARRGGAGYEQYF. The CDR3 DNA reads TGCAGTGCCCGGCGCGGGGGGGCCGGGTACGAGCAGTACTTC.

There are many counts of this clonotype. The V call is TRBV18, the J call TRBJ1-4; D call uncertain. In germline, CDR1 is KGHSH, CDR2 LQKENI. The CDR3 covers 13 residues. Trimming removed 4 bases at V and 7 bases at J, with 10 bases between. CDR3: CASSRGIGEKLFF. The CDR3 nucleotides read TGTGCCAGCTCACGGGGTATCGGTGAAAAACTGTTTTTT.

This clonotype was picked up a small number of times. The V and J genes are TRBV9 and TRBJ1-4; a possible D gene is TRBD1 (5 bases). Germline V gene data show CDR1 as SGDLS and CDR2 as YYNGEE. V lost 4 bases and J lost 6, with 16 bases in between. CDR3 size: 15 residues. The CDR3 reads CASSPQDGGHEKLFF. The CDR3 coding sequence is TGTGCCAGCAGCCCACAGGACGGAGGGCATGAAAAACTGTTTTTT.

This clonotype has a count of ten or more. The chain links TRBV30 to TRBJ2-7; D remains unclear. Germline CDR1 and CDR2: GTSNPN and SVGIG (reference sequence). This CDR3 is 11 amino acids long. V lost 3 bases and J 3 bases, leaving 6 bases between the germline ends. Here the CDR3 DNA reads TGTGCCTGGAGGGCAGACTACGAGCAGTACTTC. It yields the protein CAWRADYEQYF.

This chain uses TRBV7-9 with TRBJ1-5; D unresolved. The ends were cut back, 5 bases at V and 8 bases at J, with 16 bases in the middle. CDR3 length equals 14 residues. Germline CDR1 reads SEHNR; CDR2 reads FQNEAQ (reference sequence). The DNA of the CDR3 is TGTGCCAGCAGCCTGGCGGTCAGAAGGGAGCCCCAGCATTTT. Protein product: CASSLAVRREPQHF.

J is TRBJ2-2 and V is TRBV9; no firm D call. The CDR3 has 12 amino acids. Germline V gene sequence: CDR1 SGDLS, CDR2 YYNGEE. Trimming removed 0 bases from V and 6 bases from J, with 3 bases in between. The CDR3 DNA reads TGTGCCAGCAGCGTAGTCCCCGGGGAGCTGTTTTTT. Translated, it gives CASSVVPGELFF.

This clonotype has more than one count but fewer than ten. The V gene is TRBV5-1, the J gene TRBJ2-2, with 11 positions matching TRBD2. With V trimmed by 4 bases and J by 5 bases, 10 bases remained unmatched. Germline V lookup: CDR1 SGHRS, CDR2 YFSETQ. The CDR3 totals 17 residues. The CDR3: CASSGGLAVGRTGELFF. The CDR3 nucleotides are TGCGCCAGCAGCGGGGGACTAGCGGTGGGACGTACCGGGGAGCTGTTTTTT. Using reference TRBV5-1 and TRBJ2-2 for the parts outside the CDR3, the full variable domain is KAGVTQTPRYLIKTRGQQVTLSCSPISGHRSVSWYQQTPGQGLQFLFEYFSETQRNKGNFPGRFSGRQFSNSRSEMNVSTLELGDSALYLCASSGGLAVGRTGELFFGEGSRLTVL.

This chain links TRBV27 with TRBJ2-1, with a tentative D call TRBD2 (5 bases). Germline loops: CDR1 MNHEY, CDR2 SMNVEV (reference sequence). The V gene lost 0 bases and the J gene lost 8 bases, with 14 bases spanning the gap. CDR3 length: 15 amino acids. CDR3 residues: CASSLSRGPGYEQFF. The CDR3 region has the DNA TGTGCCAGCAGTTTATCGAGAGGGCCTGGCTATGAGCAGTTCTTC.

Many counts were recorded for this clonotype. The V gene is TRBV20-1, the J gene TRBJ2-1, with D perhaps TRBD1 (6 bases). There are 12 residues in the CDR3. Trimming removed 7 bases from V and 6 bases from J, with 13 bases in between. Germline CDR1 and CDR2: DFQATT and SNEGSKA (reference sequence). CDR3 loop: CSVAGDSNEQFF. The CDR3 nucleotides read TGCAGTGTGGCAGGGGATTCCAATGAGCAGTTCTTC.

This clonotype showed up many times. The genes are TRBV7-9 and TRBJ2-7; 13 bases agree with TRBD2. Unmatched junction bases numbered 11, after V lost 5 bases and J lost 7 bases. In germline, CDR1 is SEHNR, CDR2 FQNEAQ (reference sequence). The CDR3 spans 16 residues. The chain's CDR3 is CASSPAGTSGMEEQYF. The CDR3 DNA is TGTGCCAGCAGCCCGGCCGGGACTAGCGGGATGGAGGAGCAGTACTTC.

This clonotype was seen ten or more times. The V gene is TRBV7-9, the J gene TRBJ2-7, with D possibly TRBD2 on 5 matching bases. This CDR3 has 12 amino acids. V was trimmed by 2 bases and J by 6 bases, leaving 8 bases between them. Germline CDR1 reads SEHNR; CDR2 reads FQNEAQ (reference sequence). The CDR3 DNA follows: TGTGCCAGCAGCTTACGGGCGGGCGAGCAGTACTTC. Translated, it gives CASSLRAGEQYF.

This clonotype was counted at least ten times. V gene TRBV6-1 combines with J gene TRBJ2-7; 10 bases are shared with TRBD1. The length of the CDR3 is 15 residues. The germline V gene has CDR1 MNHNS and CDR2 SASEGT. J lost 5 bases, V lost 5 bases, and 9 bases had no gene match. The CDR3 here is CASSRQTGGFDEQYF. The CDR3 DNA reads as TGTGCCAGCAGTCGCCAGACAGGGGGCTTCGACGAGCAGTACTTC.

This chain uses TRBV7-9 with TRBJ2-1; 7 nucleotides line up with TRBD2. Germline assignment: CDR1 SEHNR and CDR2 FQNEAQ (reference sequence). Trimming cost V 3 bases and J 5 bases; bases outside gene matches: 7. The CDR3 runs to 15 residues. CDR3 in DNA: TGTGCCAGCAGCTTCGGACTAGATGGTGACAATGAGCAGTTCTTC. Encoded protein: CASSFGLDGDNEQFF.

This clonotype was seen many times. V is TRBV7-2 and J is TRBJ1-2; D gene ambiguous. V dropped 1 base and J dropped 8 bases, with 11 bases sitting between them. Per the germline V gene, CDR1 is SGHTA and CDR2 is FQGNSA. This CDR3 has 13 residues. The CDR3 coding sequence is TGTGCCAGCAGCTTAGATTTCAACCCGGGCTACACCTTC. This translates into CASSLDFNPGYTF.

In this sample, this clonotype turned up many times. The chain has TRBV20-1 and TRBJ2-1; either TRBD1 or TRBD2 may fit D (7 bases each). CDR1 and CDR2 (germline): DFQATT, SNEGSKA (reference sequence). The germline V and J ends were trimmed by 3 bases and 5 bases, with 20 bases remaining between them. The length of the CDR3 is 16 residues. In DNA form, the CDR3 reads TGCAGTGCTAGGGGGGGGTGGGGGACAGATGACAATGAGCAGTTCTTC. This codes for CSARGGWGTDDNEQFF.

This clonotype came up a few times. The rearrangement joins TRBV4-3 to TRBJ2-4; D is possibly TRBD2 (5 bases). V was shortened by 0 bases and J by 7 bases, with 10 bases between the two germline ends. Germline V gives CDR1 LGHNA, CDR2 YSLEER. The CDR3 length is 14 residues. This chain's CDR3 is CASSQDVGSNIQYF. The CDR3 DNA is TGCGCCAGCAGCCAAGATGTGGGGAGTAACATTCAGTACTTC.

A few counts support this clonotype. The rearrangement joins TRBV24-1 to TRBJ1-4; a possible D gene is TRBD1 (6 bases). The CDR3 contains 14 residues. V shed 7 bases and J shed 4 bases, with 12 bases lying between them. Germline CDR1 and CDR2: KGHDR and SFDVKD. CDR3 sequence: CATSAGTRNEKLFF. CDR3 in DNA: TGTGCCACCAGCGCTGGGACACGTAATGAAAAACTGTTTTTT.

This clonotype was observed many times. CDR3 bases: TGTGCCAGTGCCCAAGACAACATGCCCCAGCATTTT. It codes for CASAQDNMPQHF. The chain has TRBV19 and TRBJ1-5; D is ambiguous. Per the germline V gene, CDR1 is LNHDA and CDR2 is SQIVND (reference sequence). V was clipped by 8 bases and J by 9 bases, with 14 bases between them. The CDR3 runs 12 residues.